These 21 T cell receptor beta chains came from one sample sequenced in a study of molecular identifiers for immune sequencing clone quantification. TCRdb analysed the PCR reads with MiXCR anew, one entry per CDR3 protein. The sample shows 20,000 to 30,000 distinct CDR3 sequences, roughly 18% of them seen only once. Sequenced sample: naive CD8+ T cells from blood, with Jurkat cell RNA spiked in. The subset here: FACS-sorted CD8+CD4-CCR7+CD45RA+ naive T cells. Receptors were obtained from a human donor in good health. Some libraries in this study had Jurkat cell RNA spiked in.

There are many counts of this clonotype. The chain has TRBV27 and TRBJ2-7; either TRBD1 or TRBD2 may fit D (5 bases each). The germline V gene has CDR1 MNHEY and CDR2 SMNVEV (reference sequence). This CDR3 contains 16 residues. The V end lost 1 base, the J end lost 2 bases, and 15 bases lay between the germline ends. The CDR3 DNA is TGTGCCAGCAGTTTATTCAGGCCCGTGGGGGCCTACGAGCAGTACTTC. As protein: CASSLFRPVGAYEQYF.

This clonotype appeared many times. The J gene is TRBJ2-7, the V gene TRBV3-1, with D hard to call. Germline-derived CDR1 and CDR2 are LGHDT and YNNKEL (reference sequence). The CDR3 runs 15 residues. Trimming shortened V by 0 bases and J by 3 bases, and 12 bases separated the two germline ends. The CDR3: CASSQEVAALYEQYF. DNA of the CDR3: TGTGCCAGCAGCCAAGAAGTAGCAGCGCTCTACGAGCAGTACTTC.

By sample share, this clonotype is medium-sized (0.01 to 0.1%). The V gene is TRBV5-1, the J gene TRBJ2-7; 10 positions agree with TRBD2. The ends lost 4 bases at V and 5 bases at J; junction bases unmatched: 9. The CDR3 spans 15 residues. CDR1 and CDR2 (germline): SGHRS, YFSETQ. The chain's CDR3 is CASSQELAGMDEQYF. DNA for the CDR3: TGCGCCAGCAGCCAGGAACTAGCGGGAATGGACGAGCAGTACTTC.

At least ten counts were recorded for this clonotype. A junction boundary mismatches the germline segment, possibly from a read error. This chain connects TRBV12-3 or TRBV12-4 to TRBJ2-2, with 9 bases lining up with TRBD1. The CDR3 covers 17 residues. CDR3 DNA sequence: TGTGCCAGCAGTTTAGTCCGGACAGGGGATAACACCAGGGAGCTGTTTTTT. It specifies CASSLVRTGDNTRELFF.

About this clonotype: This sequence may be a read error, since a much larger clone differs from it by one base. The J gene is TRBJ2-3, the V gene TRBV28; no definite D call. In germline, CDR1 is MDHEN, CDR2 SYDVKM. CDR3 length equals 14 residues. The DNA of the CDR3 is TGTGCCAGCCAGCTACTAACAAACACAGATAAGCAGTATTTT. This sequence encodes CASQLLTNTDKQYF.

This clonotype showed up many times. The genes are TRBV4-3 and TRBJ2-3; 8 bases map to TRBD2. V was pared by 0 bases and J by 4 bases, with 6 bases of the junction left unmatched. Germline CDR1 LGHNA, CDR2 YSLEER. The CDR3 contains 16 residues. In DNA, the CDR3 is TGCGCCAGCAGCCAAGACGTAGCGGGGCTGGCAGATACGCAGTATTTT. It specifies CASSQDVAGLADTQYF.

The V call is TRBV7-9, the J call TRBJ2-7, with D perhaps being TRBD1 or TRBD2 (7 bases each). Germline V lookup: CDR1 SEHNR, CDR2 FQNEAQ (reference sequence). The V end was cut by 5 bases, the J end by 2 bases, with 13 bases between. The CDR3 consists of 14 residues. The CDR3 region has the DNA TGTGCCAGCAGCCAGGGGGGGGAGGCCTACGAGCAGTACTTC. It translates to CASSQGGEAYEQYF.

Ten or more counts support this clonotype. V usage is TRBV29-1 and J usage is TRBJ2-3; D is possibly TRBD1 or TRBD2 (5 bases each). CDR3 length: 13 residues. Germline assignment: CDR1 SQVTM and CDR2 ANQGSEA. Trimming took 8 bases from V and 8 from J, leaving 20 bases between them. In DNA, the CDR3 is TGCAGCTCTGGGGGTCTGGACGTATCTACGCAGTATTTT. Amino acids: CSSGGLDVSTQYF.

In its sample, this clonotype was seen many times. The CDR3 reads CASIPITGGTDTQYF. The CDR3 region has the DNA TGTGCCAGCATACCAATTACGGGCGGCACAGATACGCAGTATTTT. The chain is built from TRBV27 and TRBJ2-3; D call uncertain. V gave up 7 bases and J gave up 1 base, with 15 bases separating them. Germline CDR1 is MNHEY and CDR2 is SMNVEV (reference sequence). The CDR3 length is 15 residues.

This clonotype appeared a few times. J is TRBJ1-1 and V is TRBV5-1, with 8 bases lining up with TRBD1. Germline V gene lookup returns CDR1 SGHRS and CDR2 YFSETQ. After removal of 4 bases from V and 4 bases from J, the junction contained 9 bases not matched to a gene. The CDR3 is 15 amino acids. The CDR3 is CASSLETGVFTEAFF. For the CDR3, the DNA is TGCGCCAGCAGCCTAGAGACAGGGGTATTCACTGAAGCTTTCTTT.

This clonotype was detected ten times or more. The V gene is TRBV20-1, the J gene TRBJ2-3; D is undetermined. Trimming took 1 base from V and 0 from J, leaving 8 bases between them. The CDR3 totals 14 residues. CDR1 is DFQATT, CDR2 SNEGSKA, per germline (reference sequence). CDR3 nucleotide sequence: TGCAGTGCTAGAGGCGAGGAAAGCACAGATACGCAGTATTTT. Residues: CSARGEESTDTQYF.

This clonotype was observed many times. The CDR3 protein is CASSPAGGGAYGYTF. The CDR3, as DNA: TGTGCCAGTAGCCCGGCCGGGGGGGGCGCATATGGCTACACCTTC. This chain links TRBV19 with TRBJ1-2, with a possible D match to TRBD1 (6 bases). V was shortened by 6 bases and J by 5 bases, with 19 bases between the two germline ends. The germline V gene encodes CDR1 LNHDA and CDR2 SQIVND (reference sequence). This CDR3 contains 15 residues.

In this sample, this clonotype turned up many times. The rearrangement links TRBV12-3 or TRBV12-4 to TRBJ2-3; D gene ambiguous. The CDR3 extends over 14 amino acids. The V end lost 3 bases, the J end lost 0 bases, and 7 bases lay between the germline ends. Written as DNA, the CDR3 is TGTGCCAGCAGTTTTTCCTCTAGCACAGATACGCAGTATTTT. Protein sequence: CASSFSSSTDTQYF.

This clonotype was seen repeatedly, ten times or more. The V call is TRBV12-3 or TRBV12-4, the J call TRBJ1-1; no reliable D call. The V end lost 5 bases, the J end lost 4 bases, and 11 bases lay between the germline ends. CDR3 length equals 13 residues. CDR3 sequence reads: CASSLTTITEAFF. In DNA form, the CDR3 reads TGTGCCAGCAGTCTGACAACTATCACTGAAGCTTTCTTT.

Concerning this clonotype: A much larger clone lies one base from this, so it may be a read error. CDR3: CSARGGVSQETQYF. The CDR3 DNA sequence: TGCAGTGCTAGGGGGGGAGTATCCCAAGAGACCCAGTACTTC. The chain combines TRBV20-1 with TRBJ2-5; the D gene is possibly TRBD2 (6 bases). CDR1 and CDR2 from the germline V gene are DFQATT and SNEGSKA (reference sequence). The V gene lost 3 bases and the J gene lost 1 base, with 12 bases spanning the gap. The CDR3 runs to 14 residues.

A remark on this clonotype: Given a much more abundant clone one base away, this may be a read error. Given the absence of the conserved phenylalanine or tryptophan at the CDR3 end, a read error is likely. The chain recombines TRBV19 with TRBJ1-1; D not certain. Germline lookup yields CDR1 LNHDA and CDR2 SQIVND (reference sequence). This CDR3 region has 11 residues. V was pared by 4 bases and J by 8 bases, with 8 bases between. In nucleotides, the CDR3 is TGTGCCAGTAGTACCCCGGGGGAAGCTTTCTGT. Its protein product is CASSTPGEAFC.

This clonotype was counted ten times or more. The chain joins TRBV4-3 to TRBJ1-1; D may be TRBD1 (6 bases). Germline lookup yields CDR1 LGHNA and CDR2 YSLEER. V lost 1 base, J lost 5 bases, and 14 bases lay in between. This CDR3 has 15 amino acids. The CDR3 DNA is TGCGCCAGCAGCCAAGGAAGGGGGGGAGGGACTGAAGCTTTCTTT. Encoded protein: CASSQGRGGGTEAFF.

This clonotype has a count of ten or more. The genes are TRBV6-2 or TRBV6-3 and TRBJ1-1; D is unclear. V gave up 2 bases and J gave up 6 bases, with 16 bases separating them. CDR3 length: 15 amino acids. Looked up from germline, CDR1 is MNHEY and CDR2 is SVGEGT. The CDR3 coding sequence is TGTGCCAGCAGTTACCCCCAGGTATTGGGCTCTGAAGCTTTCTTT. The encoded protein is CASSYPQVLGSEAFF.

This clonotype was seen many times. The chain recombines TRBV4-3 with TRBJ2-1; maybe TRBD1 (5 bases). The CDR3 length is 17 residues. V was trimmed by 5 bases and J by 0 bases, leaving 17 bases between them. Germline V gene lookup returns CDR1 LGHNA and CDR2 YSLEER. The CDR3 region is CASSKAPIDSSYNEQFF. DNA of the CDR3: TGCGCCAGCAGCAAGGCCCCCATAGACAGCTCCTACAATGAGCAGTTCTTC.

In this sample, this clonotype turned up many times. The chain uses TRBV25-1 and TRBJ2-5; D tentatively fits TRBD1 or TRBD2 (5 bases each). This CDR3 is built from 16 residues. Germline assignment: CDR1 MGHDK and CDR2 SYGVNS. V was clipped by 1 base and J by 4 bases, with 16 bases between them. Here the CDR3 reads CASSESVGVWTETQYF. The CDR3 DNA reads as TGTGCCAGCAGTGAATCGGTGGGGGTGTGGACAGAGACCCAGTACTTC.

Turning to this clonotype: A read error may explain this, as a much larger clone is one base away. V usage is TRBV12-3 or TRBV12-4 and J usage is TRBJ2-1, with D maybe TRBD2 (5 bases). The CDR3 totals 13 residues. CDR3 in DNA: TGTGCCGGCAGTTTCGGGGTCTACAATGAGCAGTTCTTC. Its protein is CAGSFGVYNEQFF.